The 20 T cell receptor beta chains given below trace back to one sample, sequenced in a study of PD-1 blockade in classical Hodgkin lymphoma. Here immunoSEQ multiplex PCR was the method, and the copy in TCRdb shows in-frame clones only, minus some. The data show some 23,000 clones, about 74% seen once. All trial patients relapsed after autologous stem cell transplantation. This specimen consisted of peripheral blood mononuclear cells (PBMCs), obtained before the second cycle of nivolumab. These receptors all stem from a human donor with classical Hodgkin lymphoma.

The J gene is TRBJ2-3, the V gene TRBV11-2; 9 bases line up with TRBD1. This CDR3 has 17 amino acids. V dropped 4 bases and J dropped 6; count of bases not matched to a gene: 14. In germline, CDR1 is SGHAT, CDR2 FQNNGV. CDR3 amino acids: CASSYNRGLRQSDTQYF. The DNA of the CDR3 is TGTGCCAGCAGCTATAACAGGGGGCTAAGGCAGTCTGATACGCAGTATTTT. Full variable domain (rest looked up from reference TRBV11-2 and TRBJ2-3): EAGVAQSPRYKIIEKRQSVAFWCNPISGHATLYWYQQILGQGPKLLIQFQNNGVVDDSQLPKDRFSAERLKGVDSTLKIQPAKLEDSAVYLCASSYNRGLRQSDTQYFGPGTRLTVL.

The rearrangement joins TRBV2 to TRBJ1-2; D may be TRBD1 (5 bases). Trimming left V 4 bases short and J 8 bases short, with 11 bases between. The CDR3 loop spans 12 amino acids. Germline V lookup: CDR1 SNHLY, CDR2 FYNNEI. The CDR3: CASSADIGGYTF. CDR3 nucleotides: TGTGCCAGCAGTGCGGACATTGGCGGCTACACCTTC.

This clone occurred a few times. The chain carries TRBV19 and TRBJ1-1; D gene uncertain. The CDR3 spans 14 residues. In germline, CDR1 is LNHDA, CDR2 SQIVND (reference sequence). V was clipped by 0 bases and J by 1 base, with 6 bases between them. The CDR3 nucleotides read TGTGCCAGTAGTATAGACTCTCGGAACACTGAAGCTTTCTTT. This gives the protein CASSIDSRNTEAFF.

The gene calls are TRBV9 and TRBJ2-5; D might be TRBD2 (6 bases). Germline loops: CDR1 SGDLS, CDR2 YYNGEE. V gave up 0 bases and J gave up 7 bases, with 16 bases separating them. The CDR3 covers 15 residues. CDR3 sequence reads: CASSVDQHGGWTQYF. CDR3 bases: TGTGCCAGCAGCGTAGACCAACACGGGGGTTGGACCCAGTACTTC.

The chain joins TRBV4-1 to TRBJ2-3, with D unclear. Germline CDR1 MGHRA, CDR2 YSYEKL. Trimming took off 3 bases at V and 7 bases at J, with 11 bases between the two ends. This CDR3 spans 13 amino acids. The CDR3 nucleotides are TGCGCCAGCAGCCACCGGCAGATCTATACGCAGTATTTT. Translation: CASSHRQIYTQYF.

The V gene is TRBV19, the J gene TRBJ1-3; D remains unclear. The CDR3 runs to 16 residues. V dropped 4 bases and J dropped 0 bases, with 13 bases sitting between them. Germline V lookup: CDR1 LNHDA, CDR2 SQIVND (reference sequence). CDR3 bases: TGTGCCAGTAGTAAGAGGGCGTTAAGCTCTGGAAACACCATATATTTT. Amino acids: CASSKRALSSGNTIYF.

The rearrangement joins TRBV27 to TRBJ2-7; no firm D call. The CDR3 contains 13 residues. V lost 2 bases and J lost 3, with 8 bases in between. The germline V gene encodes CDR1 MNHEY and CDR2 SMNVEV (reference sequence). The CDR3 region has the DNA TGTGCCAGCAGTTTAGTCGTCGGCTACGAGCAGTACTTC. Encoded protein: CASSLVVGYEQYF.

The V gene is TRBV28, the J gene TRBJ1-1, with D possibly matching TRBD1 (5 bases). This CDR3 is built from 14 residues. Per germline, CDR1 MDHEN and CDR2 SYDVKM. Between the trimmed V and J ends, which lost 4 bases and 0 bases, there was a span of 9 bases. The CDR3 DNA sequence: TGTGCCAGCAGTTCGGGACCGCTGAACACTGAAGCTTTCTTT. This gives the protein CASSSGPLNTEAFF.

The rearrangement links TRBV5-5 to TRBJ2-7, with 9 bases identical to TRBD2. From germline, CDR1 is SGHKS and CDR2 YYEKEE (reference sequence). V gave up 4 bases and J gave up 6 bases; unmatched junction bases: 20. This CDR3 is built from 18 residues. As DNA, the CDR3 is TGTGCCAGCAGCCGGGGCCCGGTACTAGCGGGCCGGCCGGGCGAGCAGTACTTC. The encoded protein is CASSRGPVLAGRPGEQYF.

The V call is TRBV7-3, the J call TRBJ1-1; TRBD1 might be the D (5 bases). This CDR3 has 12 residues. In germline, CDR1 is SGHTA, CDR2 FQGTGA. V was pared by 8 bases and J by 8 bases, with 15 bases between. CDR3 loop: CASVSGTAEAFF. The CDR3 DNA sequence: TGTGCCAGCGTCTCTGGGACTGCAGAAGCTTTCTTT.

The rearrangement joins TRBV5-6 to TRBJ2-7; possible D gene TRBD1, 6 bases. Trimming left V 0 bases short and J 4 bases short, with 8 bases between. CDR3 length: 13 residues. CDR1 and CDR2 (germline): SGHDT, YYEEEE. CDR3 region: CASSLDRDYEQYF. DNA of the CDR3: TGTGCCAGCAGCTTGGACAGGGATTACGAGCAGTACTTC.

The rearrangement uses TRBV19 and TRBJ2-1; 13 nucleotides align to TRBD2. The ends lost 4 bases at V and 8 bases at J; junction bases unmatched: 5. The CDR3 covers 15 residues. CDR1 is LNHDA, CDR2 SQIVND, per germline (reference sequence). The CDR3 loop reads CASSKTSGRSDEQFF. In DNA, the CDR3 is TGTGCCAGTAGTAAGACTAGCGGGAGGTCCGATGAGCAGTTCTTC.

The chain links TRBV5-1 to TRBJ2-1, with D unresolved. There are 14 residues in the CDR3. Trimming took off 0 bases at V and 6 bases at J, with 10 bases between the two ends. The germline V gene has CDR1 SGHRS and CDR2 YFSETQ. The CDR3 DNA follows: TGCGCCAGCAGCTTGGACTATACGAGCAATGAGCAGTTCTTC. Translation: CASSLDYTSNEQFF.

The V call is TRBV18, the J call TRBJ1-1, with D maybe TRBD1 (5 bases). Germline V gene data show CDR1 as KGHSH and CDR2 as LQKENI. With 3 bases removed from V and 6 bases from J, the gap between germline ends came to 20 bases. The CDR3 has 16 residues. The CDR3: CASSPVMQGVGAEAFF. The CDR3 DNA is TGTGCCAGCTCACCGGTTATGCAGGGTGTAGGTGCTGAAGCTTTCTTT.

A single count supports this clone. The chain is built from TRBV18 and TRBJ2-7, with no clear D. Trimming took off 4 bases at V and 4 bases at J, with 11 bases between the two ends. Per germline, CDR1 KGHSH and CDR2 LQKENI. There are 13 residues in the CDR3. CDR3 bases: TGTGCCAGCTCACGTAGTGACGGGTACGAGCAGTACTTC. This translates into CASSRSDGYEQYF.

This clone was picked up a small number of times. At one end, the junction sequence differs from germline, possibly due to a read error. The CDR3 loop reads CASSPPGSYNNEQFF. DNA for the CDR3: TGTGCCAGCTCCCCACCGGGATCATATAACAATGAGCAGTTCTTC. The chain is built from TRBV18 and TRBJ2-1; D possibly corresponds to TRBD2 (5 bases). This CDR3 contains 15 residues. Germline CDR1 and CDR2: KGHSH and LQKENI.

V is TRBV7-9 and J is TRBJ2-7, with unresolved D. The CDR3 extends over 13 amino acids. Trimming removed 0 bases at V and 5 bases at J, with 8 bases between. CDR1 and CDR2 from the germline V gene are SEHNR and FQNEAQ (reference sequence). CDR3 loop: CASSLARPDEQYF. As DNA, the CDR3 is TGTGCCAGCAGCTTAGCCCGACCAGACGAGCAGTACTTC.

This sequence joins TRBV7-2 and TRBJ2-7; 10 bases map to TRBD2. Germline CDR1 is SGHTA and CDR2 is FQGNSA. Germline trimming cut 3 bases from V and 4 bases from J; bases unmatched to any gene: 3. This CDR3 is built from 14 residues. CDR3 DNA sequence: TGTGCCAGCAGCTTCACTAGCGGGGATTACGAGCAGTACTTC. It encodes CASSFTSGDYEQYF.

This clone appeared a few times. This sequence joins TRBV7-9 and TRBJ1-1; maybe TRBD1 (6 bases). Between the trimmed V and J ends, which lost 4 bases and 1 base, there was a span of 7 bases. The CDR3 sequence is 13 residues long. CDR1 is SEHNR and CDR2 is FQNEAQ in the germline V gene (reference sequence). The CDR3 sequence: CASSSRGNTEAFF. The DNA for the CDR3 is TGTGCCAGCAGCTCCAGGGGGAACACTGAAGCTTTCTTT. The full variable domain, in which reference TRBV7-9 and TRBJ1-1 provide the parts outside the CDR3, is DTGVSQNPRHKITKRGQNVTFRCDPISEHNRLYWYRQTLGQGPEFLTYFQNEAQLEKSRLLSDRFSAERPKGSFSTLEIQRTEQGDSAMYLCASSSRGNTEAFFGQGTRLTVV.

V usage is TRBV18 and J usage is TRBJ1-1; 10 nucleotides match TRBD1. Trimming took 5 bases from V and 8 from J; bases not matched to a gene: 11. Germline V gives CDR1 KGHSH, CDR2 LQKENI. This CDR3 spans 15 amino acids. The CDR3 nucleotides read TGTGCCAGCTCATTAACCCGACAGGGGGCGGGGGAAGCTTTCTTT. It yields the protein CASSLTRQGAGEAFF.